These 30 T cell receptor beta chains were all obtained from the same sample, sequenced in a study of blood T cell repertoires in COVID-19. TCRdb's table, derived via immunoSEQ multiplex PCR, lists solely in-frame clones and lacks some. The sample holds around 150,000 clones, approximately 85% seen once. The sequencing input was peripheral blood. The receptors derive from a woman aged 60-75 years with COVID-19, enrolled during active disease.

This clone was seen once. This chain links TRBV9 with TRBJ1-3; TRBD1 matches 7 bases. Germline V lookup: CDR1 SGDLS, CDR2 YYNGEE. The CDR3 runs 12 residues. Unmatched junction bases numbered 8, after V lost 3 bases and J lost 14 bases. Here the CDR3 reads CASSARQGPVYF. The CDR3 nucleotides read TGTGCCAGCAGCGCCAGACAGGGTCCCGTATATTTT.

The J gene is TRBJ1-5, the V gene TRBV2; 9 bases fit TRBD1. This CDR3 has 13 residues. In germline, CDR1 is SNHLY, CDR2 FYNNEI. Trimming took 6 bases from V and 4 from J; bases not matched to a gene: 1. The CDR3 sequence is CASRDRGNQPQHF. The CDR3 DNA sequence: TGTGCCAGCAGGGACAGGGGTAATCAGCCCCAGCATTTT.

The chain links TRBV7-9 to TRBJ2-2; 8 bases line up with TRBD1. The CDR3 is 15 residues long. Germline lookup yields CDR1 SEHNR and CDR2 FQNEAQ (reference sequence). The trim removed 5 bases at V and 4 bases at J, leaving 6 bases unmatched. The CDR3 sequence: CASSVTGGRTGELFF. The CDR3 nucleotides are TGTGCCAGCAGCGTCACAGGGGGACGCACCGGGGAGCTGTTTTTT.

The CDR3 DNA sequence: TGCGCCAGCAGCTTGGCCAGGGTAGAGGATGGCTACACCTTC. The encoded protein is CASSLARVEDGYTF. The rearrangement uses TRBV5-1 and TRBJ1-2; a possible D gene is TRBD1 (5 bases). The CDR3 sequence is 14 residues long. In germline, CDR1 is SGHRS, CDR2 YFSETQ. V dropped 0 bases and J dropped 6 bases, with 12 bases sitting between them.

V and J are TRBV6-5 and TRBJ2-7; TRBD2 matches 10 bases. Germline-derived CDR1 and CDR2 are MNHEY and SVGAGI. V shed 7 bases and J 6 bases; nucleotides not matched to a gene: 6. The length of the CDR3 is 13 residues. CDR3 protein: CASTASGSSEQYF. The CDR3 DNA follows: TGTGCCAGCACAGCTAGCGGGAGCTCCGAGCAGTACTTC.

The chain recombines TRBV7-8 with TRBJ2-3; D unclear. Trimming shortened V by 2 bases and J by 1 base, and 10 bases separated the two germline ends. The germline gives CDR1 SGHVS, CDR2 FQNEAQ. The CDR3 is made up of 15 amino acids. CDR3 sequence (DNA): TGTGCCAGCAGCTTACAAGGTGCGGGCACAGATACGCAGTATTTT. It encodes CASSLQGAGTDTQYF.

The CDR3 is CASSPGVQETQYF. DNA for the CDR3: TGTGCCAGCTCGCCGGGGGTCCAAGAGACCCAGTACTTC. The chain links TRBV18 to TRBJ2-5, with D perhaps matching TRBD2 (6 bases). There are 13 residues in the CDR3. The V gene's germline CDR1 is KGHSH and CDR2 LQKENI. V shed 6 bases and J shed 1 base, with 9 bases lying between them.

V is TRBV7-9 and J is TRBJ1-4; 9 nucleotides agree with TRBD1. CDR1 is SEHNR and CDR2 is FQNEAQ in the germline V gene (reference sequence). This CDR3 contains 15 residues. Unmatched junction bases numbered 7, after V lost 4 bases and J lost 7 bases. This CDR3 reads CASSSGQGFGEKLFF. Written as DNA, the CDR3 is TGTGCCAGCAGCTCAGGACAGGGGTTCGGTGAAAAACTGTTTTTT.

The chain links TRBV3-1 (or the pseudogene TRBV3-2) to TRBJ2-1; 10 bases are a match to TRBD2. Germline V CDR1 and CDR2: LGHDT, YNNKEL (reference sequence). The V gene end was trimmed by 0 bases and the J gene end by 4 bases; junction bases not matched to a gene: 3. The CDR3 extends over 16 amino acids. This CDR3 is CASSQERAGGYNEQFF. The DNA of the CDR3 is TGTGCCAGCAGCCAAGAGAGAGCGGGGGGGTACAATGAGCAGTTCTTC.

The CDR3 DNA reads TGTGCCAGCAGCCGTTCGACTAGCGGGAGCTACGAGCAGTACTTC. Protein product: CASSRSTSGSYEQYF. This chain links TRBV4-2 with TRBJ2-7; 12 positions match TRBD2. Germline lookup yields CDR1 LGHNA and CDR2 YNFKEQ. The CDR3 is 15 residues long. Losses at the gene ends were 4 bases for V and 3 bases for J; bases not matched to a gene: 4.

J is TRBJ2-1 and V is TRBV13, with a possible D match to TRBD2 (5 bases). The CDR3 has 13 amino acids. The ends were cut back, 8 bases at V and 7 bases at J, with 15 bases in the middle. Germline loops: CDR1 PRHDT, CDR2 FYEKMQ (reference sequence). CDR3 sequence reads: CASLPGGRNEQFF. CDR3 nucleotide sequence: TGTGCCAGCCTCCCCGGAGGACGGAATGAGCAGTTCTTC.

In this sample, this clone turned up a few times. This chain joins TRBV20-1 and TRBJ1-2; no definite D call. Germline loops: CDR1 DFQATT, CDR2 SNEGSKA (reference sequence). Trimming took 7 bases from V and 0 from J, leaving 6 bases between them. This CDR3 is built from 11 residues. CDR3 residues: CSVEANYGYTF. The CDR3 DNA is TGCAGTGTGGAGGCTAACTATGGCTACACCTTC.

The CDR3 here is CASSQDVGLGFNEQFF. The CDR3 DNA is TGCGCCAGCAGCCAAGATGTTGGACTAGGATTCAATGAGCAGTTCTTC. This chain joins TRBV4-1 and TRBJ2-1; 7 nucleotides match TRBD2. This CDR3 is 16 amino acids long. Germline V gene data show CDR1 as MGHRA and CDR2 as YSYEKL. V lost 0 bases to trimming and J lost 6 bases; unmatched junction nucleotides: 8.

CDR3 DNA sequence: TGTGCCACCAGTGGTACCCTGCCAGGGGGCGATGAGCAGTTCTTC. Translated, it gives CATSGTLPGGDEQFF. This chain connects TRBV24-1 to TRBJ2-1; 8 bases line up with TRBD1. Germline V gene sequence: CDR1 KGHDR, CDR2 SFDVKD. With 5 bases clipped from V and 8 bases from J, the junction kept 10 bases outside the gene matches. This CDR3 spans 15 amino acids.

This rearrangement joins TRBV7-8 to TRBJ2-1; no clear D gene. Germline-derived CDR1 and CDR2 are SGHVS and FQNEAQ. The CDR3 has 14 residues. Trimming cost V 1 base and J 7 bases, with 11 bases left between them. CDR3 amino acids: CASSLVSARNEQFF. DNA of the CDR3: TGTGCCAGCAGCTTAGTGTCCGCGAGGAATGAGCAGTTCTTC.

The chain has TRBV9 and TRBJ2-1, with 11 bases lining up with TRBD2. The CDR3 covers 16 residues. Germline loops: CDR1 SGDLS, CDR2 YYNGEE. The J segment lost 3 bases and the V segment lost 4 bases, leaving 6 bases of the junction unmatched. CDR3 sequence (DNA): TGTGCCAGCAGCCTATCCGGGACTAGCGGCTACAATGAGCAGTTCTTC. Its protein is CASSLSGTSGYNEQFF.

The genes are TRBV19 and TRBJ2-5, with D possibly being TRBD2 (5 bases). Deletions cut 5 bases from V and 2 bases from J, with 15 bases between. CDR3 size: 15 residues. Germline CDR1 is LNHDA and CDR2 is SQIVND (reference sequence). The CDR3 DNA follows: TGTGCCAGTAGTTGGAGTTTTGGAGGTCAAGAGACCCAGTACTTC. This gives the protein CASSWSFGGQETQYF. Variable domain in full (rest from reference TRBV19 and TRBJ2-5): DGGITQSPKYLFRKEGQNVTLSCEQNLNHDAMYWYRQDPGQGLRLIYYSQIVNDFQKGDIAEGYSVSREKKESFPLTVTSAQKNPTAFYLCASSWSFGGQETQYFGPGTRLLVL.

The chain couples TRBV15 to TRBJ1-1, with D perhaps TRBD1 (6 bases). Deletions cut 3 bases from V and 1 base from J, with 9 bases between. CDR3 length: 14 amino acids. The germline gives CDR1 LNHNV, CDR2 YYDKDF (reference sequence). DNA for the CDR3: TGTGCCACCAGCAGGTTGGGACAGAACACTGAAGCTTTCTTT. Its protein is CATSRLGQNTEAFF. Together with reference TRBV15 and TRBJ1-1, the CDR3 gives the full variable domain: DAMVIQNPRYQVTQFGKPVTLSCSQTLNHNVMYWYQQKSSQAPKLLFHYYDKDFNNEADTPDNFQSRRPNTSFCFLDIRSPGLGDTAMYLCATSRLGQNTEAFFGQGTRLTVV.

The gene calls are TRBV7-2 and TRBJ1-1, with 8 bases matching TRBD1. CDR1 and CDR2 from the germline V gene are SGHTA and FQGNSA. The trim removed 3 bases at V and 0 bases at J, leaving 6 bases unmatched. There are 16 residues in the CDR3. CDR3 nucleotide sequence: TGTGCCAGCAGCTTCCGGACAGGGACGATGAACACTGAAGCTTTCTTT. Translation gives CASSFRTGTMNTEAFF.

This chain joins TRBV19 and TRBJ2-3; TRBD2 matches 13 bases. The V segment lost 6 bases and the J segment 5 bases; nucleotides outside the gene matches: 2. This CDR3 spans 14 amino acids. Germline V lookup: CDR1 LNHDA, CDR2 SQIVND (reference sequence). CDR3 sequence (DNA): TGTGCCAGTAGACGGACTAGCGGGAGAGATACGCAGTATTTT. Translated, it gives CASRRTSGRDTQYF.

The V call is TRBV7-9, the J call TRBJ1-5; 9 bases align to TRBD1. There are 14 residues in the CDR3. J gave up 7 bases and V 2 bases, and 3 bases lay outside the gene matches. Germline-derived CDR1 and CDR2 are SEHNR and FQNEAQ (reference sequence). The CDR3 spells CASSLTGGQQPQHF. The DNA of the CDR3 is TGTGCCAGCAGCTTAACAGGGGGCCAACAGCCCCAGCATTTT.

The CDR3 DNA sequence: TGTGCCTCCTCAAGCGGGGGGGGTCCCTCTAGCACAGATACGCAGTATTTT. Amino acid sequence: CASSSGGGPSSTDTQYF. The gene calls are TRBV30 and TRBJ2-3; TRBD2 matches 10 bases. Trimming removed 7 bases from V and 0 bases from J; junction bases left unmatched: 13. The length of the CDR3 is 17 residues. Germline CDR1 reads GTSNPN; CDR2 reads SVGIG (reference sequence).

The J gene is TRBJ2-1, the V gene TRBV27; the D gene is possibly TRBD1 (6 bases). The V gene's germline CDR1 is MNHEY and CDR2 SMNVEV (reference sequence). The V end lost 5 bases, the J end lost 5 bases, and 13 bases lay between the germline ends. The CDR3 is made up of 14 amino acids. CDR3 sequence reads: CASSPGTLNNEQFF. The CDR3 DNA is TGTGCCAGCAGTCCCGGGACACTCAACAATGAGCAGTTCTTC.

V gene TRBV7-8 combines with J gene TRBJ1-5; 8 bases agree with TRBD1. V lost 5 bases and J lost 2; bases outside the gene matches: 14. The CDR3 loop spans 18 amino acids. From germline, CDR1 is SGHVS and CDR2 FQNEAQ. CDR3: CASSHWGGTGSGNQPQHF. CDR3 in DNA: TGTGCCAGCAGCCACTGGGGTGGGACAGGATCTGGCAATCAGCCCCAGCATTTT.

The rearrangement uses TRBV19 and TRBJ2-1, with 9 bases lining up with TRBD2. The CDR3 sequence is 15 residues long. Trimming at V came to 10 bases and at J to 0 bases, leaving 7 bases not matched to a gene. The germline V gene has CDR1 LNHDA and CDR2 SQIVND (reference sequence). The CDR3: CATTSGSSSYNEQFF. The CDR3 region has the DNA TGTGCCACTACTAGCGGGTCCTCCTCCTACAATGAGCAGTTCTTC.

This chain joins TRBV19 and TRBJ2-7, with TRBD1 matching 10 bases. Germline CDR1 reads LNHDA; CDR2 reads SQIVND (reference sequence). V shed 7 bases, J shed 3 bases, and the junction held 12 bases outside the gene matches. The CDR3 spans 16 residues. Here the CDR3 reads CASTPGRGQGIYEQYV. DNA for the CDR3: TGTGCCAGTACCCCGGGTAGGGGACAGGGGATCTACGAGCAGTACGTC.

The chain couples TRBV28 to TRBJ2-3; the match to TRBD2 covers 9 bases. Germline V gene lookup returns CDR1 MDHEN and CDR2 SYDVKM. Losses at the gene ends were 3 bases for V and 3 bases for J; bases not matched to a gene: 1. The CDR3 contains 14 residues. The CDR3 sequence is CASSFLAGTDTQYF. The CDR3 DNA reads TGTGCCAGCAGTTTTCTAGCGGGGACAGATACGCAGTATTTT.

This chain connects TRBV7-9 to TRBJ2-1; weak D call: TRBD1 (5 bases). V lost 2 bases and J 7 bases, leaving 6 bases between the germline ends. Germline CDR1 reads SEHNR; CDR2 reads FQNEAQ (reference sequence). There are 12 residues in the CDR3. CDR3 nucleotides: TGTGCCAGCAGCTTATCAGGGAATGAGCAGTTCTTC. Protein product: CASSLSGNEQFF.

The chain recombines TRBV7-3 with TRBJ1-2; a weak D match, TRBD1 (6 bases). CDR1 SGHTA and CDR2 FQGTGA come from the germline V gene. This CDR3 region has 14 residues. Trimming stripped 2 bases from V and 7 bases from J, with 14 bases between. CDR3: CASSLPNREGGYTF. CDR3 DNA: TGTGCCAGCAGCTTACCGAACAGGGAGGGTGGCTACACCTTC.

The chain carries TRBV6-5 and TRBJ2-2, with 7 positions matching TRBD1. The CDR3 contains 13 residues. V lost 6 bases to trimming and J lost 6 bases; unmatched junction nucleotides: 4. The germline gives CDR1 MNHEY, CDR2 SVGAGI. CDR3 nucleotide sequence: TGTGCCAGCAGGTTTACAGGGGCCGGGGAGCTGTTTTTT. It codes for CASRFTGAGELFF.